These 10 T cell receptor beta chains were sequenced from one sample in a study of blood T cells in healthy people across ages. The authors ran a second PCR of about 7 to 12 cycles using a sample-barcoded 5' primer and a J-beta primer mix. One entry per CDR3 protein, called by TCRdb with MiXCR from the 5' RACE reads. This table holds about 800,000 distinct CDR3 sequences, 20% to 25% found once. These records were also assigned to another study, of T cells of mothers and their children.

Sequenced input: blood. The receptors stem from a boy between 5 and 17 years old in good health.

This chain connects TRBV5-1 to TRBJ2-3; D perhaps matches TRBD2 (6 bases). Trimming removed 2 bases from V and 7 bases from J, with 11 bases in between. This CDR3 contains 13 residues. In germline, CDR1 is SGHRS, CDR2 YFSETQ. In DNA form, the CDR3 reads TGCGCCAGCAGCTTCCTCGGGGGATATACGCAGTATTTT. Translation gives CASSFLGGYTQYF.

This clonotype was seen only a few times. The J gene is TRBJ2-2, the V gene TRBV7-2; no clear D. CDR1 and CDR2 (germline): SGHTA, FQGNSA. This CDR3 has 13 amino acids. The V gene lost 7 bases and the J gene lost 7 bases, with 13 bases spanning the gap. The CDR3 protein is CASIPFESGELFF. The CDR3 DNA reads TGTGCCAGCATTCCCTTTGAGAGCGGGGAGCTGTTTTTT.

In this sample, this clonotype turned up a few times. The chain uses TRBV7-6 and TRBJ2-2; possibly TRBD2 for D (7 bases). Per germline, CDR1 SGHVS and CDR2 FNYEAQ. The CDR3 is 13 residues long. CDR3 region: CATRGGNTGELFF. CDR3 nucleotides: TGTGCTACGAGGGGGGGGAACACCGGGGAGCTGTTTTTT.

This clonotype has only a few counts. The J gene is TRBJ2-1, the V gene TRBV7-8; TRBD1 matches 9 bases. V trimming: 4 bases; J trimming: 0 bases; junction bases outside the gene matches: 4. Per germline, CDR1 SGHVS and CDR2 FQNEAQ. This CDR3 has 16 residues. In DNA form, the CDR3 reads TGTGCCAGCAGCTCACAGGGGGCGAGCTCCTACAATGAGCAGTTCTTC. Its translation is CASSSQGASSYNEQFF.

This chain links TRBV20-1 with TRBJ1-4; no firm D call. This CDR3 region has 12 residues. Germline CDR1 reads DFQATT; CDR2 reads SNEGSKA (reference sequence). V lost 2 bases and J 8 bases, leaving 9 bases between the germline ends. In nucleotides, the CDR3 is TGCAGTGCTAGACCTAATTGGGAAAAACTGTTTTTT. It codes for CSARPNWEKLFF.

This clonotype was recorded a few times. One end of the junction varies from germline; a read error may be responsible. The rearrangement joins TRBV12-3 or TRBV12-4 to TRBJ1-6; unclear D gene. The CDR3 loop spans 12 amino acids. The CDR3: CAGSSGFRPLHF. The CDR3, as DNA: TGTGCCGGCAGTTCCGGATTTAGACCCCTCCACTTT.

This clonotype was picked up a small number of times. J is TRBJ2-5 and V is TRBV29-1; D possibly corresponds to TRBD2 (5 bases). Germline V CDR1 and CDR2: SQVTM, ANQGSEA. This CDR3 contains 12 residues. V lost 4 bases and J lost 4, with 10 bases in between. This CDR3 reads CSVVGDRETQYF. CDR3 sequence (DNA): TGCAGCGTTGTCGGGGATCGAGAGACCCAGTACTTC.

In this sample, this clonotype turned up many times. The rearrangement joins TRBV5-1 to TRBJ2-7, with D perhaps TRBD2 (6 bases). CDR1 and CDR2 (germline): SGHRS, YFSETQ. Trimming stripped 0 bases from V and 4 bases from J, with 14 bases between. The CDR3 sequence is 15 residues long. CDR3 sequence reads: CASSLVVGGDYEQYF. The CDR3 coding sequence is TGCGCCAGCAGCTTGGTTGTGGGGGGAGATTACGAGCAGTACTTC. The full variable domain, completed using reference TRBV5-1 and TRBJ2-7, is KAGVTQTPRYLIKTRGQQVTLSCSPISGHRSVSWYQQTPGQGLQFLFEYFSETQRNKGNFPGRFSGRQFSNSRSEMNVSTLELGDSALYLCASSLVVGGDYEQYFGPGTRLTVT.

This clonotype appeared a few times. In nucleotides, the CDR3 is TGCAGCTCTTCTGGCGGTCCCGAAGCTTTCTTT. Encoded protein: CSSSGGPEAFF. The chain combines TRBV29-1 with TRBJ1-1, with unresolved D. From germline, CDR1 is SQVTM and CDR2 ANQGSEA. The CDR3 spans 11 residues. Trimming cost V 8 bases and J 8 bases, with 15 bases left between them.

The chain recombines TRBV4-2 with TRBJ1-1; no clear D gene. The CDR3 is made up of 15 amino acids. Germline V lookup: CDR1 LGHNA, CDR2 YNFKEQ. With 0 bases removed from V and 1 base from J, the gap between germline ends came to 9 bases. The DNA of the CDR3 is TGTGCCAGCAGCCAAGAGGCAGAAGCGAACACTGAAGCTTTCTTT. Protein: CASSQEAEANTEAFF.